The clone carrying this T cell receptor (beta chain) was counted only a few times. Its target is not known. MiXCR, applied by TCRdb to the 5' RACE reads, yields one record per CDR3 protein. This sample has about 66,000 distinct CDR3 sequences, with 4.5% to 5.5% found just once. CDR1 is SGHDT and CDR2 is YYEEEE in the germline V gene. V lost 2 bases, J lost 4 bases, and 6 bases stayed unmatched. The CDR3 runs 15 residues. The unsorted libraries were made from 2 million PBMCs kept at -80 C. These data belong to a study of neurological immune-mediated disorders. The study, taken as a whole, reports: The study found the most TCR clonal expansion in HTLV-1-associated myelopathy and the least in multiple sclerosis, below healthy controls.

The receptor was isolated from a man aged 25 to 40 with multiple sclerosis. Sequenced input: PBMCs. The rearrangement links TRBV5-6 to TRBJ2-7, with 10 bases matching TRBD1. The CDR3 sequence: CASSLRQGAPYEQYF. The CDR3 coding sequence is TGTGCCAGCAGCTTACGACAGGGGGCGCCTTACGAGCAGTACTTC. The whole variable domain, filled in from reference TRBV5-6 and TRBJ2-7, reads DAGVTQSPTHLIKTRGQQVTLRCSPKSGHDTVSWYQQALGQGPQFIFQYYEEEERQRGNFPDRFSGHQFPNYSSELNVNALLLGDSALYLCASSLRQGAPYEQYFGPGTRLTVT.